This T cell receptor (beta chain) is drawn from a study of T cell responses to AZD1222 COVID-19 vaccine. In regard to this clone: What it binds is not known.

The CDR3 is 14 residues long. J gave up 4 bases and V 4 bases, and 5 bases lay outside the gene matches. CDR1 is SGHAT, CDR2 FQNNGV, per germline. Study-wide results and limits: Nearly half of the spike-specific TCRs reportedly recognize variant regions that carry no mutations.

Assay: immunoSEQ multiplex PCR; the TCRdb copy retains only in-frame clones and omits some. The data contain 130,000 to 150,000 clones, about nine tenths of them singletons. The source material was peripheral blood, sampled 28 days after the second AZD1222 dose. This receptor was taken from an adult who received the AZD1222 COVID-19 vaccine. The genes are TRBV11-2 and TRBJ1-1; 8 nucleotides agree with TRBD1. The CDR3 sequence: CASSYGQGGTEAFF. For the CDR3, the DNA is TGTGCCAGCAGCTACGGACAGGGAGGCACTGAAGCTTTCTTT.